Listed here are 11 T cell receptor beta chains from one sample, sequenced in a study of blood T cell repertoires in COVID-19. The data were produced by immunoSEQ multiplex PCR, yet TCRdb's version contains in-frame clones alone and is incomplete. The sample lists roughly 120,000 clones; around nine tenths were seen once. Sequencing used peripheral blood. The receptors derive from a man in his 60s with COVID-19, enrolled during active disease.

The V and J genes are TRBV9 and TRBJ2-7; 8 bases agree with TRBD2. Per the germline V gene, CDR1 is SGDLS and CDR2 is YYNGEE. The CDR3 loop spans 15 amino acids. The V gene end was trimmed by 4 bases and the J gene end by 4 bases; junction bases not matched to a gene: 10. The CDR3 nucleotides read TGTGCCAGCAGCCCCGAGAGCGGGAGAGGTTACGAGCAGTACTTC. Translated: CASSPESGRGYEQYF.

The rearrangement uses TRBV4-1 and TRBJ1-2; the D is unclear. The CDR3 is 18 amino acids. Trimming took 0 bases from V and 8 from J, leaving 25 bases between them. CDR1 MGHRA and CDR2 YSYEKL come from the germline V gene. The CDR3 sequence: CASSQDPGGPGARGGYTF. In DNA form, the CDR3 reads TGCGCCAGCAGCCAAGACCCTGGAGGCCCCGGCGCTAGAGGCGGCTACACCTTC.

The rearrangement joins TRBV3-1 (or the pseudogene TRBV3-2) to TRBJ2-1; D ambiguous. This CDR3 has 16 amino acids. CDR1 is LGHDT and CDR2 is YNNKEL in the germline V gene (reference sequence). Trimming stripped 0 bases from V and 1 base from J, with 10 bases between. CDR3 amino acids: CASSQDADLSYNEQFF. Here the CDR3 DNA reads TGTGCCAGCAGCCAAGACGCGGATCTGTCCTACAATGAGCAGTTCTTC.

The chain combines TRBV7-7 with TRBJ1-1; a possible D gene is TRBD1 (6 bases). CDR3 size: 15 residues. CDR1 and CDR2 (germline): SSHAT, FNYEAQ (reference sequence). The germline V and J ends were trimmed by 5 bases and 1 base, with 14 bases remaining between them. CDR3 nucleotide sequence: TGTGCCAGCAGCCTATTCTTGGGACAGAACACTGAAGCTTTCTTT. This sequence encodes CASSLFLGQNTEAFF.

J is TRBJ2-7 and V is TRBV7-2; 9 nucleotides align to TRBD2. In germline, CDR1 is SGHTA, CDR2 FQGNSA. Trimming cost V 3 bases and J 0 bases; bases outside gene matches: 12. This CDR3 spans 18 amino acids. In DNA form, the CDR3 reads TGTGCCAGCAGCTTGGGGGCTAGACTAGCGGAAAGCTCCTACGAGCAGTACTTC. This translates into CASSLGARLAESSYEQYF.

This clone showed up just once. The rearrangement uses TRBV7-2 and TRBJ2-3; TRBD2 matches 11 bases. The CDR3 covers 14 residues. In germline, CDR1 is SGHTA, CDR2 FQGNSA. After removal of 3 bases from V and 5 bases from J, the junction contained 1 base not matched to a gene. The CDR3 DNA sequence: TGTGCCAGCAGCTTTAGCGGGAGGGAAGATACGCAGTATTTT. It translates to CASSFSGREDTQYF. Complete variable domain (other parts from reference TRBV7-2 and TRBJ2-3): GAGVSQSPSNKVTEKGKDVELRCDPISGHTALYWYRQSLGQGLEFLIYFQGNSAPDKSGLPSDRFSAERTGGSVSTLTIQRTQQEDSAVYLCASSFSGREDTQYFGPGTRLTVL.

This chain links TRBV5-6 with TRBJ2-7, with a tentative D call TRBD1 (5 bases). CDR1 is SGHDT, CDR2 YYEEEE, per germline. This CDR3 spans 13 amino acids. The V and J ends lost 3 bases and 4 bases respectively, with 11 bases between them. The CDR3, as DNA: TGTGCCAGCAGCTCGGACATCCGTTACGAGCAGTACTTC. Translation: CASSSDIRYEQYF.

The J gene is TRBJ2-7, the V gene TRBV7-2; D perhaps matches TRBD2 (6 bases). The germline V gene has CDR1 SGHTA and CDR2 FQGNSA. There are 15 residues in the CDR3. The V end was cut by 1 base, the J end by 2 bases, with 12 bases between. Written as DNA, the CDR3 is TGTGCCAGCAGCTTAGGGGCTAGCGTGGCCTACGAGCAGTACTTC. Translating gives CASSLGASVAYEQYF.

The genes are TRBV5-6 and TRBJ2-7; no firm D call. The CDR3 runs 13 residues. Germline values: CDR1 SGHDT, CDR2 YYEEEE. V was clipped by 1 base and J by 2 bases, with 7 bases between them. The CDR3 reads CASSLIRPYEQYF. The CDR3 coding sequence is TGTGCCAGCAGCTTGATCAGGCCCTACGAGCAGTACTTC.

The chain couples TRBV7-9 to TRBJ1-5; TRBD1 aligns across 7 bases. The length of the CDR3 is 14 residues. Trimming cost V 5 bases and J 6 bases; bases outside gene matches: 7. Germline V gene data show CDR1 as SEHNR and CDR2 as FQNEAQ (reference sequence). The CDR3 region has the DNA TGTGCCAGCAGCCGACAGGGACCTGCTCAGCCCCAGCATTTT. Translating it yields CASSRQGPAQPQHF. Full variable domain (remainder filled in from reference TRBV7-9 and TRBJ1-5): DTGVSQNPRHKITKRGQNVTFRCDPISEHNRLYWYRQTLGQGPEFLTYFQNEAQLEKSRLLSDRFSAERPKGSFSTLEIQRTEQGDSAMYLCASSRQGPAQPQHFGDGTRLSIL.

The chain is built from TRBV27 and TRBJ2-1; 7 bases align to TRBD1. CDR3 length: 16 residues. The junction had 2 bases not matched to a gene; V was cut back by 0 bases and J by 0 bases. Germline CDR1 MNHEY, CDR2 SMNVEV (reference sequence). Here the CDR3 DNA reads TGTGCCAGCAGTTTATCCGGGGACAGCTCCTACAATGAGCAGTTCTTC. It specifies CASSLSGDSSYNEQFF.